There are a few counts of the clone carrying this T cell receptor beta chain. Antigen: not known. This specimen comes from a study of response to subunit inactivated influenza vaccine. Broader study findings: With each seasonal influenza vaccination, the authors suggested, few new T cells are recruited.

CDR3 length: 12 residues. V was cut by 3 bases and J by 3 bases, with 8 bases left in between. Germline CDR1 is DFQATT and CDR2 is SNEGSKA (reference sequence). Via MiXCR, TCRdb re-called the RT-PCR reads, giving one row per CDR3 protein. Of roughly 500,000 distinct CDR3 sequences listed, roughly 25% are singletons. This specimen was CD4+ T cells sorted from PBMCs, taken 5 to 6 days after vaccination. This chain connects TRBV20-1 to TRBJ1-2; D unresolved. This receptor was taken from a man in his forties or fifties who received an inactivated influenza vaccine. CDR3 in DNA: TGCAGTGCTAGTGTCCTGGACTATGGCTACACCTTC. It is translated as CSASVLDYGYTF.